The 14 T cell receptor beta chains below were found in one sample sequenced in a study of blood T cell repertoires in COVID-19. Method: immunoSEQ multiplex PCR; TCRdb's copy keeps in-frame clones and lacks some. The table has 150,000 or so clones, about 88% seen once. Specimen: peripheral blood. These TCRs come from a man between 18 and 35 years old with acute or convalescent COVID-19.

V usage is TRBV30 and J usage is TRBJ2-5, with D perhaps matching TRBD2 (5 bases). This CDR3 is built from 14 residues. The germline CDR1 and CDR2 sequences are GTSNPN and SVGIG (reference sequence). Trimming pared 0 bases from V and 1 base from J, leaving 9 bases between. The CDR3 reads CAWSVTGIQETQYF. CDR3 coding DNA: TGTGCCTGGAGTGTAACGGGGATCCAAGAGACCCAGTACTTC.

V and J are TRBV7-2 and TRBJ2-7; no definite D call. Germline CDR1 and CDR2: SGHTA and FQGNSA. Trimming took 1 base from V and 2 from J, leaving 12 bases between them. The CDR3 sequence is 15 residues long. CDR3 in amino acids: CASSLGPQGAYEQYF. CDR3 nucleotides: TGTGCCAGCAGCTTAGGTCCACAAGGAGCCTACGAGCAGTACTTC.

In DNA form, the CDR3 reads TGTGCCAGCAGTCAACGACAGGGGAGGCGAGGTGGCTACACCTTC. Translated: CASSQRQGRRGGYTF. This sequence joins TRBV6-2 or TRBV6-3 and TRBJ1-2, with TRBD1 matching 8 bases. J gave up 7 bases and V 5 bases, and 12 bases lay outside the gene matches. Per the germline V gene, CDR1 is MNHEY and CDR2 is SVGEGT. This CDR3 has 15 amino acids.

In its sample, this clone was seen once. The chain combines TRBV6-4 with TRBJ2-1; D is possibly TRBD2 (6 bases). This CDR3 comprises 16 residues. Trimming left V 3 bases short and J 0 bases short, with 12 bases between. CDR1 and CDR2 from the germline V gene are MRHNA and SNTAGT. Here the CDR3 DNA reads TGTGCCAGCAGTGATTATGGAGGGAGCTCCTACAATGAGCAGTTCTTC. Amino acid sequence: CASSDYGGSSYNEQFF.

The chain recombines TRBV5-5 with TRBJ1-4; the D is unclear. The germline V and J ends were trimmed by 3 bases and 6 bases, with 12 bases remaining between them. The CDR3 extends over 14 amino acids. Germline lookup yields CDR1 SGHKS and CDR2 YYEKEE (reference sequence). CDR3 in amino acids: CASSYGVGDEKLFF. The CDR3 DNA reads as TGTGCCAGCAGCTACGGGGTCGGGGATGAAAAACTGTTTTTT.

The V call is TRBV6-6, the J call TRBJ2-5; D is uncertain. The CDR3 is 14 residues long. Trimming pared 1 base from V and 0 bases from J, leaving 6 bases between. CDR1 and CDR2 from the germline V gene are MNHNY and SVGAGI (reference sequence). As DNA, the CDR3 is TGTGCCAGCAGTTACTTGCGCGACCAAGAGACCCAGTACTTC. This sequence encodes CASSYLRDQETQYF.

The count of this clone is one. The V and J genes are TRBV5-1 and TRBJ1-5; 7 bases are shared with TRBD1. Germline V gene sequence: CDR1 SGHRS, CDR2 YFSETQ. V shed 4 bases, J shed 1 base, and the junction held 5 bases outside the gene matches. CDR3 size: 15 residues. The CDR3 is CASSLGTASNQPQHF. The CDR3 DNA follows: TGCGCCAGCAGCCTCGGGACAGCGAGCAATCAGCCCCAGCATTTT. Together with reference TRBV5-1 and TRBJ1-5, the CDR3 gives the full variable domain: KAGVTQTPRYLIKTRGQQVTLSCSPISGHRSVSWYQQTPGQGLQFLFEYFSETQRNKGNFPGRFSGRQFSNSRSEMNVSTLELGDSALYLCASSLGTASNQPQHFGDGTRLSIL.

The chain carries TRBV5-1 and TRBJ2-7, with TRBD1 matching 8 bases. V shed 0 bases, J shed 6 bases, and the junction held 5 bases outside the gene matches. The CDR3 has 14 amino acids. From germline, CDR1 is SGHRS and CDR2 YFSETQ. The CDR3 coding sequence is TGCGCCAGCAGCTTGGGGGACAGGTTAGGCGAGCAGTACGTC. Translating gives CASSLGDRLGEQYV.

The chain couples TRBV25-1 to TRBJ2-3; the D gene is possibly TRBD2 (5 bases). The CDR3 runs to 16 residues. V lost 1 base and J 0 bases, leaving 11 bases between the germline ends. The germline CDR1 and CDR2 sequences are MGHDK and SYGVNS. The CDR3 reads CASSESRGISTDTQYF. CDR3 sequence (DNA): TGTGCCAGCAGTGAATCTAGAGGGATTAGCACAGATACGCAGTATTTT.

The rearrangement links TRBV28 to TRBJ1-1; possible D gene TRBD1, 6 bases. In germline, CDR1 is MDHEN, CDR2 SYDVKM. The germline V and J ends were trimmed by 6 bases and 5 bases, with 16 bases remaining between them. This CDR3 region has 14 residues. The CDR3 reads CASSSGWGPTEAFF. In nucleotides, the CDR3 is TGTGCCAGCAGCTCGGGTTGGGGGCCTACTGAAGCTTTCTTT.

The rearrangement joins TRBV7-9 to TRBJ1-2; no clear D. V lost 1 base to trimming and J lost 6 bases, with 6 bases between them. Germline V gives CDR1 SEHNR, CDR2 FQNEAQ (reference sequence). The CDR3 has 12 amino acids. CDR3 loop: CASSLDRDGYTF. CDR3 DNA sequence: TGTGCCAGCAGCTTAGACAGAGATGGCTACACCTTC.

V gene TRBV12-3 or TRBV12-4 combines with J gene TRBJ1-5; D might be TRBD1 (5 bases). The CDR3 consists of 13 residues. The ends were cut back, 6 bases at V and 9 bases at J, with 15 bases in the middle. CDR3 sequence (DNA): TGTGCCAGCAGCCCCAGGGTCCCGCTGCCCCAGCATTTT. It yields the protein CASSPRVPLPQHF.

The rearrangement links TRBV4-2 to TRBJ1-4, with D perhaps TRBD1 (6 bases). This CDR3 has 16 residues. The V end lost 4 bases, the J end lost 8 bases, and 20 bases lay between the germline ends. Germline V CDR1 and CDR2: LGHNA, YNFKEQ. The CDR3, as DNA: TGTGCCAGCAGCCCGAATGGTTGGGGGCTTGAGGAAAAACTGTTTTTT. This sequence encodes CASSPNGWGLEEKLFF.

The CDR3: CASSQGLAPHEQFF. The CDR3 DNA reads TGTGCCAGCAGCCAAGGACTAGCACCCCATGAGCAGTTCTTC. The V gene is TRBV9, the J gene TRBJ2-1; TRBD2 matches 8 bases. Trimming took 4 bases from V and 8 from J; bases not matched to a gene: 8. Germline V lookup: CDR1 SGDLS, CDR2 YYNGEE. CDR3 size: 14 residues.